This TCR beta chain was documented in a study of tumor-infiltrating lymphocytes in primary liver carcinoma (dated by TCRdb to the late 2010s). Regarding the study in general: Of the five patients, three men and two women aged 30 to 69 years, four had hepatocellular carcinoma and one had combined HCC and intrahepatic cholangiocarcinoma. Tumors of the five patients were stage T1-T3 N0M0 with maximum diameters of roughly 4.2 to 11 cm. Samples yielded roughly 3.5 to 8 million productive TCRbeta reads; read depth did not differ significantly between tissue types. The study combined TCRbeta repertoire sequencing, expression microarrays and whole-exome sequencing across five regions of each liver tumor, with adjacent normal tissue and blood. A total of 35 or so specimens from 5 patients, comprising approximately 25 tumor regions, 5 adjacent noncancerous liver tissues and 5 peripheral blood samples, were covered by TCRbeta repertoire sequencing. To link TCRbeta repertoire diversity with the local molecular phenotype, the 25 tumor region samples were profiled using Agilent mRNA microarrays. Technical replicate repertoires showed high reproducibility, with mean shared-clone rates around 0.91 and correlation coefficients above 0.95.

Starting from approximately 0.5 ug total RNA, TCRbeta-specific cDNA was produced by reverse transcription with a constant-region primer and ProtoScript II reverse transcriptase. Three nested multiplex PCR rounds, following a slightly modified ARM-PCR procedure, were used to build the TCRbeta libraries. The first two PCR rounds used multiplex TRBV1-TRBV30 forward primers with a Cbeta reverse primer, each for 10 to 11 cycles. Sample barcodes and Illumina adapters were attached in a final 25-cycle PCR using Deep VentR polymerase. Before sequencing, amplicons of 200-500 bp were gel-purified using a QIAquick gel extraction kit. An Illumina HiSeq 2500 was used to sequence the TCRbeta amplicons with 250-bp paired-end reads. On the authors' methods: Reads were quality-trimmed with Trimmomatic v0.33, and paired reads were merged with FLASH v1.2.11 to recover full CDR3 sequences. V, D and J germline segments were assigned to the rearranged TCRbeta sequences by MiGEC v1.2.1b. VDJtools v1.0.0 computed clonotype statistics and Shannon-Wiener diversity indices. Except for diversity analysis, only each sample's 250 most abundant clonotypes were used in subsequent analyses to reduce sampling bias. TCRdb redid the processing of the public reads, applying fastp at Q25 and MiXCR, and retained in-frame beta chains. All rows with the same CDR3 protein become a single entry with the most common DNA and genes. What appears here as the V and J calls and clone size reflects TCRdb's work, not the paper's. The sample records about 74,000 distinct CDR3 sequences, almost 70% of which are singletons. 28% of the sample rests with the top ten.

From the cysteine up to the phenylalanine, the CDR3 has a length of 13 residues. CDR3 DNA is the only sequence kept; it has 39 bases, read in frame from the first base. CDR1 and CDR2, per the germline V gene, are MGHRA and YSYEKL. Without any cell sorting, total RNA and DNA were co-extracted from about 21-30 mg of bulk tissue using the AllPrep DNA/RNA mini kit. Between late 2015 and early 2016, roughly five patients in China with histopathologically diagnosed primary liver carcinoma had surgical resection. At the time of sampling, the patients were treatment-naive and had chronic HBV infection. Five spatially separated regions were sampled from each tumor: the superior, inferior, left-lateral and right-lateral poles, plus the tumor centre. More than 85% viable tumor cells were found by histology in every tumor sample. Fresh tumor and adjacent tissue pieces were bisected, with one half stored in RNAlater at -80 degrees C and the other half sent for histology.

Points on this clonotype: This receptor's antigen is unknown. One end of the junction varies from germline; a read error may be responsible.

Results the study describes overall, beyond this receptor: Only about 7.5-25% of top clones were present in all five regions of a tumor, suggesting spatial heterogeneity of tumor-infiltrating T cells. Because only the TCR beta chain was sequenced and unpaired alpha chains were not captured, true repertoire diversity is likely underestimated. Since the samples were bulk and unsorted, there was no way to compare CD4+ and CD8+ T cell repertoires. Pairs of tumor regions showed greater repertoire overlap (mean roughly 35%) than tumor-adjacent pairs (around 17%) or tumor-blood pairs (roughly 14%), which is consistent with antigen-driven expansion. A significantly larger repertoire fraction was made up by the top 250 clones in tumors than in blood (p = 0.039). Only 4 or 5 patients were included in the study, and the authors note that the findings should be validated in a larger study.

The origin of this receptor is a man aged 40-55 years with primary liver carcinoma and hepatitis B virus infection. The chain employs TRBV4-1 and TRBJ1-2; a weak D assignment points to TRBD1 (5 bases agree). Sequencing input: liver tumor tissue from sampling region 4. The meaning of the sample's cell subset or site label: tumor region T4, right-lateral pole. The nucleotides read TGCGCCTGTAGCGAGACAGCTAACTATGGCTACATCTTC. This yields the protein CACSETANYGYIF.